The 5 T cell receptor beta chains listed next were all sequenced from one sample in a study of T cell repertoires in aging, cancer and after chemotherapy. Peripheral blood genomic DNA, not sorted cells or RNA, was the template. Rearranged V-D-J TRB sequences were amplified with a mixed TRB-A/B primer pool. TCRdb redid the calling of the multiplex PCR reads with MiXCR, one entry per CDR3 protein. This sample yields some 1,000 distinct CDR3 sequences, of which 25% to 30% are seen a single time; over 20% belongs to the top ten. The sequencing input was blood. The source is a human donor with a solid tumor.

Within the sample, this clonotype is medium-sized. This chain uses TRBV6-4 with TRBJ2-5; 7 nucleotides line up with TRBD2. This CDR3 is 15 amino acids long. Trimming cost V 3 bases and J 6 bases; bases outside gene matches: 10. Germline V gene sequence: CDR1 MRHNA, CDR2 SNTAGT. The CDR3 loop is CASSEFAGEVKTQYF. Here the CDR3 DNA reads TGTGCCAGCAGTGAGTTTGCGGGAGAGGTCAAGACCCAGTACTTC.

Details on this clonotype: Its ends do not fully match the called genes, so a read error is possible. The chain combines TRBV19 with TRBJ1-1; 8 bases are a match to TRBD1. The CDR3 is 15 residues long. Germline V gives CDR1 LNHDA, CDR2 SQIVND (reference sequence). Written as DNA, the CDR3 is TGTGCCAGTAGTATCTCCCGGGACAGGAACACTAAAGCTTTCTTT. Translating gives CASSISRDRNTKAFF.

J is TRBJ1-1 and V is TRBV20-1; D is perhaps TRBD1 (5 bases). Trimming took 0 bases from V and 6 from J, leaving 32 bases between them. This CDR3 region has 20 residues. Per germline, CDR1 DFQATT and CDR2 SNEGSKA (reference sequence). CDR3 DNA: TGCAGTGCTAGAGATCGGGGACTCCCAGCCCTCGGATTGCGGACTCCTGAAGCTTTCTTT. Amino acids: CSARDRGLPALGLRTPEAFF.

V usage is TRBV7-9 and J usage is TRBJ1-2; D ambiguous. V was cut by 3 bases and J by 4 bases, with 9 bases left in between. This CDR3 is built from 13 residues. CDR1 SEHNR and CDR2 FQNEAQ come from the germline V gene (reference sequence). The CDR3 nucleotides read TGTGCCAGCAGCTTCGGGGAGACCTATGGCTACACCTTC. This encodes CASSFGETYGYTF. The complete variable domain, with remaining parts taken from reference TRBV7-9 and TRBJ1-2, reads DTGVSQNPRHKITKRGQNVTFRCDPISEHNRLYWYRQTLGQGPEFLTYFQNEAQLEKSRLLSDRFSAERPKGSFSTLEIQRTEQGDSAMYLCASSFGETYGYTFGSGTRLTVV.

This clonotype was observed a few times. The chain couples TRBV4-3 to TRBJ1-2, with no clear D. Germline-derived CDR1 and CDR2 are LGHNA and YSLEER. The CDR3 spans 13 residues. V was trimmed by 5 bases and J by 7 bases, leaving 14 bases between them. In DNA form, the CDR3 reads TGCGCCAGCAGCTTGAGTAGTGAGGGTGGCTACACCTTC. It encodes CASSLSSEGGYTF.